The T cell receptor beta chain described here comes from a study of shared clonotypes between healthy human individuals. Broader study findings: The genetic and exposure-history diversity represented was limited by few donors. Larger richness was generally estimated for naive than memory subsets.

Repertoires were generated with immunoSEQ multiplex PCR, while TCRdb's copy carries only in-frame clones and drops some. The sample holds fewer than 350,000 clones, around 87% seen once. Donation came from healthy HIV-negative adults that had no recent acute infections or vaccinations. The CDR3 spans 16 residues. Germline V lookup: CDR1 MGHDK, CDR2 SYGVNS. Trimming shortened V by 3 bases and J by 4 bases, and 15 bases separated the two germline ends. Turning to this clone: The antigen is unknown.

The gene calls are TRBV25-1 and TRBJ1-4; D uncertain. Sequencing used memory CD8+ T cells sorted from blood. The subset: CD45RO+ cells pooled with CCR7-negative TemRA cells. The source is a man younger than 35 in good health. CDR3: CASSDGGRVVNEKLFF. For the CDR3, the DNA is TGTGCCAGCAGTGACGGCGGCCGGGTCGTTAATGAAAAACTGTTTTTT.